This TCR beta chain was sequenced in a study of regulatory T cells in long-lasting Graves disease. Libraries of TCR beta came from iRepertoire HTBI primers plus Arm-PCR of CDR3 regions. Each CDR3 protein gets one entry after TCRdb re-called the multiplex PCR reads with MiXCR. This table holds about 460,000 distinct CDR3 sequences, around 13% found once. Time point denoted: newly diagnosed GD, antithyroid drugs for less than 3 months. PBMC RNA served as the TCR library source. The EDTA tubes were filled with around 9.2 milliliters of drawn peripheral blood. This sample also appeared in a second study, on T cells in Graves' hyperthyroidism and ophthalmopathy. Turning to that study: Expanded thyroid clonotypes (above 0.001) were mostly also found in blood.

This clonotype was sampled from a woman aged 50 to 65 with Graves disease. The source material was peripheral blood mononuclear cells (PBMCs), sampled at new diagnosis, from a patient treated with antithyroid drugs.

CDR3 in amino acids: CASSSRASGNTDTQYF. The CDR3 DNA is TGTGCCAGCAGCTCCCGCGCTAGCGGGAACACAGATACGCAGTATTTT. The chain has TRBV7-9 and TRBJ2-3; TRBD2 matches 9 bases. Losses at the gene ends were 4 bases for V and 2 bases for J; bases not matched to a gene: 7. This CDR3 is 16 amino acids long. Germline V lookup: CDR1 SEHNR, CDR2 FQNEAQ (reference sequence). The full variable domain, completed using reference TRBV7-9 and TRBJ2-3, is DTGVSQNPRHKITKRGQNVTFRCDPISEHNRLYWYRQTLGQGPEFLTYFQNEAQLEKSRLLSDRFSAERPKGSFSTLEIQRTEQGDSAMYLCASSSRASGNTDTQYFGPGTRLTVL.